This T cell receptor (beta chain) was profiled in a study of cytomegalovirus exposure and HLA in healthy donors. Study-wide background: A later analysis reported the 130 or so validation repertoires used the same platform as the 666 first-cohort repertoires. Overall study findings and caveats: Later, an analysis found that TCR clusters from the first cohort tended to co-occur in the 130 or so validation repertoires. The authors listed 150 to 200 TCR beta chains as cytomegalovirus-associated. Reports showed the classifier diagnosing cytomegalovirus status with high specificity and sensitivity.

Profiling relied on immunoSEQ multiplex PCR, and the TCRdb table lists in-frame clones only, not all of them. The profile shows about 220,000 clones, around 90% of them singletons. A note on this clone: Its antigen is not known.

The CDR3 is made up of 14 amino acids. CDR1 and CDR2 (germline): GTSNPN, SVGIG (reference sequence). Trimming took off 0 bases at V and 4 bases at J, with 12 bases between the two ends. The sequenced material came from PBMCs. The chain carries TRBV30 and TRBJ1-1; tentatively, D is TRBD1 (6 bases). The receptor comes from a woman aged 18 to 35 in good health and CMV-seronegative. The DNA for the CDR3 is TGTGCCTGGAGTGTAGGGACACGGGGCACTGAAGCTTTCTTT. Its translation is CAWSVGTRGTEAFF.